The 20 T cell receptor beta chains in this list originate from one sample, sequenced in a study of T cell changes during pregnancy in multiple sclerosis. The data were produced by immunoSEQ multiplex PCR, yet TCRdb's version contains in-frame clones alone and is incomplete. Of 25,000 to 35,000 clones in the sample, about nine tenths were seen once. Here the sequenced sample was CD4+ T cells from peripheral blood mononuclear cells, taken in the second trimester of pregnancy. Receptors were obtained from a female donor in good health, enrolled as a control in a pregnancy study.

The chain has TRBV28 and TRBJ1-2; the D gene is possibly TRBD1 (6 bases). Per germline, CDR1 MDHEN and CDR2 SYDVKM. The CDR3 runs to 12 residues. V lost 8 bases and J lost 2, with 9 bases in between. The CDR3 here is CASLGQNYGYTF. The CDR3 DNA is TGTGCCAGCCTCGGACAGAACTATGGCTACACCTTC.

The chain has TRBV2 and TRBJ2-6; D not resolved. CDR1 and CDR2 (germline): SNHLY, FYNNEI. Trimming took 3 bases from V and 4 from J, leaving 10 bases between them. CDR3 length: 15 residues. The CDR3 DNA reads TGTGCCAGCAGTGACTGGCAGTCCGGGGCCAACGTCCTGACTTTC. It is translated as CASSDWQSGANVLTF.

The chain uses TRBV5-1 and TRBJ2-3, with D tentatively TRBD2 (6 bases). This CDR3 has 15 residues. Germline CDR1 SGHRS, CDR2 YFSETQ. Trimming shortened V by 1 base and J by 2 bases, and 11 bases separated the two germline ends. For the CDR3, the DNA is TGCGCCAGCAGCTTGCGGGGGTCTCACACAGATACGCAGTATTTT. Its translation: CASSLRGSHTDTQYF.

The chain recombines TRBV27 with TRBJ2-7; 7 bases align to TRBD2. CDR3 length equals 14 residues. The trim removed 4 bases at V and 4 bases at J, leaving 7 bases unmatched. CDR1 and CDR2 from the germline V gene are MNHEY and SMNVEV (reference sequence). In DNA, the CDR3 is TGTGCCAGCAGTTCTCGGACTAGGAGGTACGAGCAGTACTTC. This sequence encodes CASSSRTRRYEQYF.

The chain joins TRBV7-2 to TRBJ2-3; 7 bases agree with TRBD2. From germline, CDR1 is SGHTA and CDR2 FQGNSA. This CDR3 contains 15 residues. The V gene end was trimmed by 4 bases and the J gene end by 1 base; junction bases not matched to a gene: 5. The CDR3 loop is CASSSSGPRTDTQYF. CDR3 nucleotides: TGTGCCAGCAGCTCTAGCGGACCCCGCACAGATACGCAGTATTTT.

The CDR3 here is CASSLELGVPQPQHF. The DNA for the CDR3 is TGTGCCAGCAGCTTGGAGTTAGGGGTGCCTCAGCCCCAGCATTTT. The chain has TRBV5-6 and TRBJ1-5; tentatively, D is TRBD1 (5 bases). V lost 0 bases to trimming and J lost 6 bases, with 13 bases between them. The CDR3 sequence is 15 residues long. In germline, CDR1 is SGHDT, CDR2 YYEEEE.

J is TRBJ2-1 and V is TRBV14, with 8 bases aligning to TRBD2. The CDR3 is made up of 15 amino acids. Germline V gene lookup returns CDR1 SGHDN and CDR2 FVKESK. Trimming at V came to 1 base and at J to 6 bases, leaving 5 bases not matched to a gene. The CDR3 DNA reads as TGTGCCAGCAGCCAAGGGAGGACTAGCAGCAATGAGCAGTTCTTC. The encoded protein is CASSQGRTSSNEQFF.

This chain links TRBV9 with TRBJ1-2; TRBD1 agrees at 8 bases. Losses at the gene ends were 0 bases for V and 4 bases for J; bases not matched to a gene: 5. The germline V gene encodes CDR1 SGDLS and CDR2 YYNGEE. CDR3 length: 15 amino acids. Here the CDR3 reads CASSVGTGKGYGYTF. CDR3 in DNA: TGTGCCAGCAGCGTAGGGACAGGGAAAGGCTATGGCTACACCTTC.

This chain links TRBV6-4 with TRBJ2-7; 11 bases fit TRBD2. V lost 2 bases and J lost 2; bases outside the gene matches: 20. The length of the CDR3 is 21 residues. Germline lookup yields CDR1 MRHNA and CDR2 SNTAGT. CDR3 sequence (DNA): TGTGCCAGCAGTGACCGGATGACTAGCGGGGAAAGAGGGAGTAAGGCCTACGAGCAGTACTTC. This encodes CASSDRMTSGERGSKAYEQYF.

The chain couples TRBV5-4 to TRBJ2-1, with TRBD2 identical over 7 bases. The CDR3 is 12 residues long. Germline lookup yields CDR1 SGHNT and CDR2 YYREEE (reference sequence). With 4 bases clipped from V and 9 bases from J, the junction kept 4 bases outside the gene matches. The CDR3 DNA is TGTGCCAGCAGCCTCCCGGGGGGTGAGCAGTTCTTC. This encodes CASSLPGGEQFF.

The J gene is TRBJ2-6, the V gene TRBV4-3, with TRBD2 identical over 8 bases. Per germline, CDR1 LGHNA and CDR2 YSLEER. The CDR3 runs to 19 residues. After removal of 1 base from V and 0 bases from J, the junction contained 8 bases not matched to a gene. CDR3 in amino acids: CASSQVLAGTSSGANVLTF. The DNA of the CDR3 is TGCGCCAGCAGCCAAGTTTTAGCGGGGACGAGCTCTGGGGCCAACGTCCTGACTTTC.

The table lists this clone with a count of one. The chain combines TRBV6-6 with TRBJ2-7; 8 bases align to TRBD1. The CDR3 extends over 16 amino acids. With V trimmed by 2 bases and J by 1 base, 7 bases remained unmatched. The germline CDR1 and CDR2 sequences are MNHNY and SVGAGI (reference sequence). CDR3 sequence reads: CASSYPGQGDSYEQYF. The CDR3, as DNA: TGTGCCAGCAGTTACCCCGGACAGGGTGATTCCTACGAGCAGTACTTC.

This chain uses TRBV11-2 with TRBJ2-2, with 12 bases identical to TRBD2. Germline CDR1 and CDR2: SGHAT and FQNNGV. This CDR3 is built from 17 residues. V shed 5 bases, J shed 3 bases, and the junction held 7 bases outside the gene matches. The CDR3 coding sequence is TGTGCCAGCAGCCTACCAGGACTAGCGGGATACACCGGGGAGCTGTTTTTT. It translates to CASSLPGLAGYTGELFF.

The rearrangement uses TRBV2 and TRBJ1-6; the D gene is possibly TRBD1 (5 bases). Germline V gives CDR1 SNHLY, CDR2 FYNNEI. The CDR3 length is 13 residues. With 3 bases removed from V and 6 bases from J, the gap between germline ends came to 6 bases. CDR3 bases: TGTGCCAGCAGTGAGCAGGGTAATTCACCCCTCCACTTT. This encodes CASSEQGNSPLHF.

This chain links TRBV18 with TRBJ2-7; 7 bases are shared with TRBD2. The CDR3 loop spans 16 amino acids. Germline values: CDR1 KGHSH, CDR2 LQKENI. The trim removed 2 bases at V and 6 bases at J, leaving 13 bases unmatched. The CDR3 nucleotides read TGTGCCAGCTCACCATGGGGACTACTAAGCCCTGTCGAGCAGTACTTC. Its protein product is CASSPWGLLSPVEQYF.

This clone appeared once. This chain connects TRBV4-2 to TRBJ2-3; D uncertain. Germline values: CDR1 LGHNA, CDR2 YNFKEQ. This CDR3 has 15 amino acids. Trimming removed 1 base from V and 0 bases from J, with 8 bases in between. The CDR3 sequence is CASSQGVSSTDTQYF. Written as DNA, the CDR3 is TGTGCCAGCAGCCAAGGAGTGTCTAGCACAGATACGCAGTATTTT.

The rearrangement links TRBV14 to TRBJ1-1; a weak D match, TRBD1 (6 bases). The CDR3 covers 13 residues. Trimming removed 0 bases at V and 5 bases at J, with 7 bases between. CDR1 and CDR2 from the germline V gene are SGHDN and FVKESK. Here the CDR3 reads CASSQERGTEAFF. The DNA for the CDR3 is TGTGCCAGCAGCCAAGAGAGGGGGACTGAAGCTTTCTTT.

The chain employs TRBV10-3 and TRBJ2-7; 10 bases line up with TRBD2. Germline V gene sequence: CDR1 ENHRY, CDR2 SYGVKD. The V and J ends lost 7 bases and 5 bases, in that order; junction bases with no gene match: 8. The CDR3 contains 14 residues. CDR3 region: CAINLSGRGDEQYF. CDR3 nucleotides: TGTGCCATCAACCTCAGCGGGAGGGGCGACGAGCAGTACTTC.

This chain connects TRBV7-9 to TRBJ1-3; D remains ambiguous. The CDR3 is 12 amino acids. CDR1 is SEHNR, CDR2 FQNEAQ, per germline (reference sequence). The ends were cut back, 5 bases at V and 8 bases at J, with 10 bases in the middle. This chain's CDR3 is CASSQSRDTIYF. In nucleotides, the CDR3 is TGTGCCAGCAGCCAAAGCCGGGACACCATATATTTT.

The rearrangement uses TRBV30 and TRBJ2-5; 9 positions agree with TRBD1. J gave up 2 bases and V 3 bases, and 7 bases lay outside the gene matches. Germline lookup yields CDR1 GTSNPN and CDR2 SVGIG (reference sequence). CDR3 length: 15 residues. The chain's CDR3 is CAWRIRDRDQETQYF. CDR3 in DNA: TGTGCCTGGAGAATCCGGGACAGGGATCAAGAGACCCAGTACTTC.